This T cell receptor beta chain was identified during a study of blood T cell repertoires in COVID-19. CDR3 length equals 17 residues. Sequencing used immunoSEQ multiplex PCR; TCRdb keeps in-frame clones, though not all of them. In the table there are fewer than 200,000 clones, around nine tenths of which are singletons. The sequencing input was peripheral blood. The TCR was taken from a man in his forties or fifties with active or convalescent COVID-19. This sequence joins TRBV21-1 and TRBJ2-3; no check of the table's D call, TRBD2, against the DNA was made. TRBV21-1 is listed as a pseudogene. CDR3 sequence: CASSKVWSGGSTDTQYF. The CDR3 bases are TGTGCCAGCAGCAAAGTCTGGAGCGGGGGAAGCACAGATACGCAGTATTTT.